One sample yielded the 27 T cell receptor beta chains listed below, sequenced in a study of tumor-infiltrating lymphocytes in primary liver carcinoma. Co-extraction of both nucleic acids (RNA and DNA) used about 20-33 mg of unsorted bulk tissue. Constant-region priming of roughly 0.45 ug total RNA yielded TCR beta cDNA. Three nested multiplex PCR rounds of slightly modified ARM-PCR generated TCR beta libraries. With TRBV1-TRBV30 forward primers and a C-beta reverse primer, the first two PCR rounds were run for around 10 cycles each. Each CDR3 protein gets one entry after TCRdb re-called the multiplex PCR reads with MiXCR. The sample shows some 46,000 distinct CDR3 sequences, roughly 74% of them seen only once. The sequencing sample was made of tumor-adjacent normal liver tissue. The receptors here all came from a woman in her 30s with primary liver carcinoma and hepatitis B virus infection.

CDR3 DNA: TGTGCCAGCAGCTTAGTTATTGGGACCTATGAACAGTACTTC. Translating gives CASSLVIGTYEQYF. V is TRBV11-2 and J is TRBJ2-7; perhaps D is TRBD1 or TRBD2 (5 bases each). The CDR3 totals 14 residues. CDR1 is SGHAT and CDR2 is FQNNGV in the germline V gene. V was clipped by 1 base and J by 10 bases, with 17 bases between them.

As regards this clonotype: This sequence may be a read error, since a much larger clone differs from it by one base. The chain carries TRBV7-9 and TRBJ2-7, with D hard to call. Germline assignment: CDR1 SEHNR and CDR2 FQNEAQ (reference sequence). This CDR3 has 13 amino acids. CDR3 amino acids: CASSSPVTHDQYF. CDR3 in DNA: TGTGCCAGCAGCTCCCCAGTTACCCACGATCAGTACTTC.

The chain joins TRBV27 to TRBJ2-1; 7 nucleotides match TRBD2. Germline CDR1 MNHEY, CDR2 SMNVEV (reference sequence). The CDR3 runs 17 residues. The junction had 13 bases not matched to a gene; V was cut back by 8 bases and J by 0 bases. CDR3 sequence (DNA): TGTGCCAGCGGGCCTTTCATCGGGGGGAGCTCCTACAATGAGCAGTTCTTC. This translates into CASGPFIGGSSYNEQFF.

Notes on this clonotype: The junction and the germline gene differ at one end; a read error may be behind it. The V call is TRBV6-6, the J call TRBJ1-3; 8 bases fit TRBD1. The CDR3 covers 14 residues. Germline loops: CDR1 MNHNY, CDR2 SVGAGI (reference sequence). CDR3 loop: CVSRDRGSGDTIYF. CDR3 nucleotide sequence: TGTGTCAGCAGAGACAGGGGAAGTGGAGACACCATATATTTT.

The table lists this clonotype with many counts. CDR3 sequence (DNA): TGTGCCAGCAGTTATTTCGGCAGGGACTACGAGCAGTACTTC. As protein: CASSYFGRDYEQYF. The V call is TRBV6-2 or TRBV6-3, the J call TRBJ2-7, with D tentatively TRBD1 (5 bases). The length of the CDR3 is 14 residues. V gave up 3 bases and J gave up 3 bases, with 12 bases separating them. Looked up from germline, CDR1 is MNHEY and CDR2 is SVGEGT.

On this clonotype itself: Germline and junction disagree at one end, which may indicate a read error. The genes are TRBV11-1 and TRBJ1-1; D perhaps matches TRBD1 (5 bases). Germline CDR1 is SGHAT and CDR2 is FQDESV (reference sequence). The CDR3 totals 14 residues. CDR3 in amino acids: CASSFGQGYTEALF. CDR3 nucleotide sequence: TGCGCCAGCAGCTTCGGGCAGGGTTACACTGAAGCTCTCTTT.

Comments on this clonotype: Mismatch with germline at one junction end may stem from a read error. The chain uses TRBV13 and TRBJ1-1, with D possibly TRBD1 on 5 matching bases. In germline, CDR1 is PRHDT, CDR2 FYEKMQ (reference sequence). CDR3 length: 17 residues. The CDR3 sequence is CANSLGGFGIGGTEAFF. DNA of the CDR3: TGCGCCAACAGCTTAGGAGGCTTTGGTATTGGGGGCACTGAAGCTTTCTTT.

Note on this clonotype: Germline is not matched at one junction end, which may reflect a read error. The chain employs TRBV29-1 and TRBJ2-7, with 9 positions matching TRBD1. In germline, CDR1 is SQVTM, CDR2 ANQGSEA. The CDR3 sequence is 12 residues long. The chain's CDR3 is CSAGTGIYEQYF. The CDR3 DNA follows: TGCAGCGCCGGGACAGGGATCTACGAGCAATACTTC.

The CDR3 bases are TGCGCCAGCAGCCAATGTTTTGCGGGAGCCAAGCATACGCAGTATTTT. Protein: CASSQCFAGAKHTQYF. The chain uses TRBV4-3 and TRBJ2-3; 7 bases match TRBD2. Germline trimming cut 2 bases from V and 7 bases from J; bases unmatched to any gene: 12. Germline CDR1 LGHNA, CDR2 YSLEER. This CDR3 has 16 amino acids.

As to this clonotype: At one of its ends the junction is not consistent with the germline gene, which may arise from a read error. The chain is built from TRBV11-1 and TRBJ2-7; D is uncertain. Germline assignment: CDR1 SGHAT and CDR2 FQDESV (reference sequence). The CDR3 sequence is 14 residues long. The CDR3, as DNA: TGTGCCAGTAGCTACGGTGTCATAACCTACGAGCAGTACTTC. It yields the protein CASSYGVITYEQYF.

Notes on this clonotype: The CDR3 does not end in the conserved phenylalanine or tryptophan, so this is likely a read error. The CDR3 is CANSSQSYEQYL. In DNA, the CDR3 is TGTGCCAACAGTTCCCAATCCTACGAGCAGTACTTG. The J gene is TRBJ2-7, the V gene TRBV12-3 or TRBV12-4; D is unresolved. The CDR3 has 12 amino acids.

The chain couples TRBV20-1 to TRBJ2-7; tentative D call: TRBD2 (5 bases). Per germline, CDR1 DFQATT and CDR2 SNEGSKA (reference sequence). The V gene lost 6 bases and the J gene lost 3 bases, with 15 bases spanning the gap. The CDR3 is 13 amino acids. As DNA, the CDR3 is TGCAGTGCAAAGCCTGGACTGGGCTACGAGCAGTACTTC. Amino acids: CSAKPGLGYEQYF.

Of note for this clonotype: Without the conserved terminal phenylalanine or tryptophan, this CDR3 likely stems from a read error. The V and J genes are TRBV11-2 and TRBJ2-1, with D tentatively TRBD2 (6 bases). This CDR3 has 14 amino acids. CDR1 and CDR2 (germline): SGHAT, FQNNGV. Trimming took off 5 bases at V and 7 bases at J, with 15 bases between the two ends. The CDR3 here is CASSLGGSWNEQFL. Here the CDR3 DNA reads TGTGCCAGCAGCCTCGGAGGGTCGTGGAATGAGCAGTTCTTG.

As regards this clonotype: At one end the junction does not follow the germline gene, possibly because of a read error. The V call is TRBV28, the J call TRBJ2-6; 10 bases are shared with TRBD2. Germline CDR1 reads MDHEN; CDR2 reads SYDVKM. The CDR3 sequence is 16 residues long. Here the CDR3 DNA reads TGTGCCAGTAGTTTCCTAGCGGGAGATGGGGCCAACGTCCTGTCTTTC. Amino acids: CASSFLAGDGANVLSF.

V gene TRBV11-2 combines with J gene TRBJ2-4; 9 bases map to TRBD1. The length of the CDR3 is 12 residues. V was pared by 11 bases and J by 8 bases, with 7 bases of the junction left unmatched. Germline lookup yields CDR1 SGHAT and CDR2 FQNNGV. The CDR3 region is CAWRDRVDIQYF. In nucleotides, the CDR3 is TGTGCCTGGCGGGACAGGGTCGACATTCAGTACTTC.

As to this clonotype: The germline gene is not matched at one end of the junction; a read error may be the cause. The J gene is TRBJ2-2, the V gene TRBV5-1; no clear D. The V gene's germline CDR1 is SGHRS and CDR2 YFSETQ. The CDR3 has 13 residues. The CDR3 DNA reads as TGCGCCAGCAGAGATCGCGACACCTGGGAGCTGTTTTTT. Translated, it gives CASRDRDTWELFF.

In regard to this clonotype: The junction departs from germline at one end; a sequencing error may be responsible. V is TRBV11-2 and J is TRBJ2-7, with TRBD2 matching over 13 bases. Germline V gene data show CDR1 as SGHAT and CDR2 as FQNNGV. The CDR3 loop spans 16 amino acids. CDR3 in amino acids: CSISSPTSGRSYEQYF. CDR3 DNA sequence: TGTTCCATCAGCTCTCCGACTAGCGGGAGGTCCTACGAGCAATACTTC.

Remarks on this clonotype: The CDR3 does not close with the conserved phenylalanine or tryptophan, likely indicating a read error. This chain links TRBV5-6 with TRBJ2-6, with a possible D match to TRBD1 (6 bases). V shed 5 bases and J shed 0 bases, with 15 bases lying between them. This CDR3 region has 17 residues. CDR1 and CDR2 (germline): SGHDT, YYEEEE. The CDR3 nucleotides read TGTGCCAGCAGTCGGGACAACAGCTTCTCTGGGGCCAACGTCCTGACTTCC. It yields the protein CASSRDNSFSGANVLTS.

This clonotype was counted many times. This chain links TRBV7-9 with TRBJ1-1, with D perhaps matching TRBD1 (6 bases). The germline CDR1 and CDR2 sequences are SEHNR and FQNEAQ (reference sequence). The CDR3 runs to 14 residues. Trimming pared 8 bases from V and 3 bases from J, leaving 16 bases between. Written as DNA, the CDR3 is TGTGCCAGCTGGGACATGGGGGCGTACACTGAAGCTTTCTTT. Protein product: CASWDMGAYTEAFF.

Comments on this clonotype: As the CDR3 is not closed by the conserved phenylalanine or tryptophan, this likely results from a read error. The J gene is TRBJ2-7, the V gene TRBV11-2, with 8 bases aligning to TRBD1. The CDR3 totals 13 residues. J lost 6 bases, V lost 7 bases, and 8 bases had no gene match. Germline lookup yields CDR1 SGHAT and CDR2 FQNNGV. CDR3 protein: CASIGDRICEQYS. The CDR3 bases are TGTGCCAGCATAGGGGACAGGATCTGCGAGCAGTACTCC.

In the case of this clonotype: One end of the junction is discordant with germline, which a read error may explain. The V and J genes are TRBV4-3 and TRBJ2-1; D is uncertain. CDR3 size: 14 residues. Germline values: CDR1 LGHNA, CDR2 YSLEER. CDR3 sequence: CASSHIGLVNELFF. The CDR3 DNA is TGCGCCAGCAGTCACATAGGGTTGGTCAATGAGCTGTTCTTC.

The chain recombines TRBV4-3 with TRBJ2-2, with 14 bases identical to TRBD2. The CDR3 has 18 residues. CDR1 LGHNA and CDR2 YSLEER come from the germline V gene. V lost 1 base, J lost 3 bases, and 4 bases stayed unmatched. DNA for the CDR3: TGCGCCAGCAGCCAAGGACTAGCGGGAGGGTTGTACACCGGGGAGCTGTTTTTT. This translates into CASSQGLAGGLYTGELFF.

About this clonotype: The junction differs from germline at one of its ends, possibly a read error. V gene TRBV5-6 combines with J gene TRBJ2-1, with TRBD2 matching 7 bases. The CDR3 extends over 15 amino acids. Germline CDR1 reads SGHDT; CDR2 reads YYEEEE. The CDR3 region has the DNA TGTGCCGGCAGTCTCGGCGCGGGGGTTAACGATGAGCAGTTCTTC. It translates to CAGSLGAGVNDEQFF.

On this clonotype: Being one base from a much bigger clone, this may be a read error. This rearrangement joins TRBV6-2 or TRBV6-3 to TRBJ2-7; 9 bases are shared with TRBD1. CDR1 and CDR2 from the germline V gene are MNHEY and SVGEGT. The CDR3 extends over 14 amino acids. The CDR3 loop reads CANSWVRTGDEQYF. DNA of the CDR3: TGTGCCAACAGTTGGGTGAGGACAGGGGACGAGCAGTACTTC.

In the case of this clonotype: The conserved phenylalanine or tryptophan is not found at the CDR3 terminus, so this likely reflects a read error. The chain recombines TRBV11-1 with TRBJ1-1; D gene unclear. Germline CDR1 reads SGHAT; CDR2 reads FQDESV (reference sequence). V dropped 3 bases and J dropped 3 bases, with 11 bases sitting between them. The CDR3 is 14 residues long. This chain's CDR3 is CASSFGQDYTEAFL. The CDR3 DNA follows: TGTGCCAGCAGCTTCGGGCAAGACTACACTGAAGCTTTCCTT.

This clonotype was detected a few times. This may stem from a read error, because a much larger clone lies one nucleotide away. Here the CDR3 DNA reads TGTGCCAGCAGCCTGATGAGACACTCCCCTGAGGCCAACGTCCTGACTTTC. Translating gives CASSLMRHSPEANVLTF. The V call is TRBV14, the J call TRBJ2-6; D uncertain. Germline-derived CDR1 and CDR2 are SGHDN and FVKESK. Trimming removed 4 bases at V and 6 bases at J, with 19 bases between. This CDR3 has 17 residues.

In the case of this clonotype: One end of the junction fails to match germline, which may point to a read error. The chain couples TRBV5-8 to TRBJ2-6, with D maybe TRBD1 (5 bases). CDR1 is SGHTS, CDR2 YDEGEE, per germline. The CDR3 is 16 residues long. The CDR3 is CASIMTGSSGANILTF. DNA of the CDR3: TGTGCCAGCATCATGACGGGCTCCTCTGGGGCCAACATCCTGACTTTC.